This T cell receptor (beta chain) was recovered during a study of monozygotic twins with inflammatory bowel disease. Notes on the study in general: Especially with disease activity, IBD patients shared fewer clonotypes with others than healthy twins did.

The CDR3 spans 13 residues. In germline, CDR1 is KGHSH, CDR2 LQKENI. Note on this clonotype: Its specificity is not known.

Making cDNA involved eight separate reactions per sample. Template switching incorporated UMIs with a 6-nucleotide sample barcode. TCRdb reprocessed the 5' RACE reads, keeping one entry per CDR3 protein, no DNA. The listing contains under 350,000 distinct CDR3 sequences. Sequencing was performed on blood. The clonotype was recovered from a human donor with ulcerative colitis or Crohn's disease, or a healthy co-twin of an affected twin (not recorded which). V gene TRBV18 combines with J gene TRBJ1-2; the D call from TCRdb, TRBD1, cannot be confirmed without DNA. CDR3 loop: CASSPDSTYGYTF.